This T cell receptor beta chain is from a study of blood T cell repertoires in COVID-19. Germline V gene data show CDR1 as ENHRY and CDR2 as SYGVKD. V shed 2 bases, J shed 4 bases, and the junction held 2 bases outside the gene matches. The CDR3 is made up of 14 amino acids. Method: immunoSEQ multiplex PCR; TCRdb's copy keeps in-frame clones and lacks some. The repertoire holds around 120,000 clones, roughly 85% seen once, with 2.1% in the top ten. V is TRBV10-3 and J is TRBJ1-5, with 7 bases that match TRBD1. The receptor was isolated from a human donor in a cohort sampled during active COVID-19. The sequenced material came from peripheral blood. The CDR3 is CAISEGQVNQPQHF. The CDR3 DNA reads TGTGCCATCAGTGAGGGACAGGTTAATCAGCCCCAGCATTTT.